These T cell receptor beta chains were read from a single sample in a study of blood T cell repertoires in COVID-19. Repertoires were generated with immunoSEQ multiplex PCR, while TCRdb's copy carries only in-frame clones and drops some. The profile covers some 300,000 clones, with 88% appearing a single time and just under 1% taken by the ten largest. The source material was PBMCs or T cells enriched from blood (not recorded which). These receptors all come from a woman in her 30s who had recovered from COVID-19. The CDR3 runs from the conserved cysteine through the conserved F or W. Fields, in order: CDR3 length, J gene, V gene, CDR3 protein.

15,TRBJ1-6,TRBV6-5,CASGPTGFQNSPLHF
12,TRBJ1-3,TRBV30,CAWSPQGNTIYF
14,TRBJ2-7,TRBV13,CASSLTSGIYEQYF
16,TRBJ2-2,TRBV27,CASSLGGGFRPGELFF
14,TRBJ1-2,TRBV7-8,CASSLESGGYGYTF
19,TRBJ1-5,TRBV24-1,CATSDTWDRGPTSNQPQHF
15,TRBJ1-6,TRBV28,CASSIGQGANSPLHF
17,TRBJ2-7,TRBV19,CASSIGRTSSFRGEQYF
15,TRBJ1-5,TRBV3-1/TRBV3-2,CASSPTLGGYQPQHF
14,TRBJ1-1,TRBV5-1,CASSLNQGASEAFF
17,TRBJ2-1,TRBV27,CASSILFRGSSYNEQFF